One sample yielded the 18 T cell receptor beta chains listed below, sequenced in a study of blood T cell repertoires in COVID-19. Only in-frame clones appear in the TCRdb table, and some are missing; sequencing was by immunoSEQ multiplex PCR. The table includes under 40,000 clones, over 75% detected once. Sequences were obtained from peripheral blood. The receptors were sampled from an older man with active COVID-19.

V is TRBV7-3 and J is TRBJ2-3; 10 positions agree with TRBD1. The CDR3 extends over 15 amino acids. The germline gives CDR1 SGHTA, CDR2 FQGTGA. The ends lost 5 bases at V and 6 bases at J; junction bases unmatched: 8. The CDR3 bases are TGTGCCAGCAGCCGCACGGGACAGGGGAGGGATACGCAGTATTTT. Amino acids: CASSRTGQGRDTQYF.

CDR3 coding DNA: TGTGCCAGCAGTTGGGGCCGGAACTATGGCTACACCTTC. Amino acid sequence: CASSWGRNYGYTF. This chain links TRBV6-5 with TRBJ1-2; a weak D match, TRBD1 (5 bases). Trimming stripped 4 bases from V and 2 bases from J, with 8 bases between. Germline values: CDR1 MNHEY, CDR2 SVGAGI. The CDR3 loop spans 13 amino acids.

J is TRBJ2-7 and V is TRBV9; D is perhaps TRBD1 (5 bases). Trimming took 0 bases from V and 0 from J, leaving 7 bases between them. CDR3 length: 14 amino acids. Looked up from germline, CDR1 is SGDLS and CDR2 is YYNGEE. The CDR3 reads CASSVDRNSYEQYF. The CDR3 DNA follows: TGTGCCAGCAGCGTAGACAGGAACTCCTACGAGCAGTACTTC.

This chain connects TRBV2 to TRBJ2-4, with 8 bases lining up with TRBD1. The CDR3 has 14 residues. Germline CDR1 and CDR2: SNHLY and FYNNEI. V gave up 1 base and J gave up 6 bases; unmatched junction bases: 2. CDR3 sequence reads: CASSEGQGSNIQYF. CDR3 DNA: TGTGCCAGCAGTGAAGGACAGGGGTCAAACATTCAGTACTTC.

The chain combines TRBV18 with TRBJ2-3; TRBD1 aligns across 7 bases. The length of the CDR3 is 15 residues. Germline loops: CDR1 KGHSH, CDR2 LQKENI. The V and J ends lost 1 base and 3 bases, in that order; junction bases with no gene match: 4. In nucleotides, the CDR3 is TGTGCCAGCTCACCACGGAGGACAGGTACAGATACGCAGTATTTT. This sequence encodes CASSPRRTGTDTQYF. Supplemented by reference TRBV18 and TRBJ2-3, the full variable domain reads NAGVMQNPRHLVRRRGQEARLRCSPMKGHSHVYWYRQLPEEGLKFMVYLQKENIIDESGMPKERFSAEFPKEGPSILRIQQVVRGDSAAYFCASSPRRTGTDTQYFGPGTRLTVL.

The gene calls are TRBV19 and TRBJ2-7; TRBD1 aligns across 8 bases. The CDR3 is 14 residues long. V shed 6 bases, J shed 2 bases, and the junction held 6 bases outside the gene matches. Germline V gives CDR1 LNHDA, CDR2 SQIVND (reference sequence). CDR3 protein: CASSRQGRTYEQYF. CDR3 coding DNA: TGTGCCAGTAGCCGACAGGGGCGAACCTACGAGCAGTACTTC.

V is TRBV10-3 and J is TRBJ2-2, with 9 positions matching TRBD2. V lost 7 bases to trimming and J lost 5 bases; unmatched junction nucleotides: 5. The CDR3 covers 14 residues. Germline V lookup: CDR1 ENHRY, CDR2 SYGVKD. Here the CDR3 DNA reads TGTGCCATCAAGGAGCGGGGGGAAACCGGGGAGCTGTTTTTT. Its protein product is CAIKERGETGELFF.

This chain uses TRBV27 with TRBJ2-3; 8 bases are shared with TRBD1. Germline trimming cut 6 bases from V and 4 bases from J; bases unmatched to any gene: 9. The CDR3 runs to 15 residues. Germline V gene data show CDR1 as MNHEY and CDR2 as SMNVEV (reference sequence). The CDR3 nucleotides are TGTGCCAGCAGCCTTGGACAGGGAGGATCAGATACGCAGTATTTT. It specifies CASSLGQGGSDTQYF.

The V and J genes are TRBV7-2 and TRBJ1-2; 9 bases agree with TRBD1. From germline, CDR1 is SGHTA and CDR2 FQGNSA. This CDR3 is built from 13 residues. V was clipped by 5 bases and J by 8 bases; unmatched bases: 6. Here the CDR3 DNA reads TGTGCCAGCAGCGGACAGGGGACGCGGGGCTACACCTTC. Amino acids: CASSGQGTRGYTF.

The chain combines TRBV4-1 with TRBJ2-6; the D is unclear. The CDR3 length is 17 residues. CDR1 is MGHRA and CDR2 is YSYEKL in the germline V gene. V lost 1 base and J 1 base, leaving 11 bases between the germline ends. CDR3 DNA: TGCGCCAGCAGCCAAGTACTGGGCATGTCTGGGGCCAACGTCCTGACTTTC. The encoded protein is CASSQVLGMSGANVLTF.

The chain is built from TRBV18 and TRBJ2-2; D is perhaps TRBD1 (6 bases). Germline assignment: CDR1 KGHSH and CDR2 LQKENI. The V end was cut by 1 base, the J end by 0 bases, with 9 bases between. The CDR3 is 16 residues long. The CDR3 coding sequence is TGTGCCAGCTCACCACTGGGACACACGAACACCGGGGAGCTGTTTTTT. As protein: CASSPLGHTNTGELFF. The whole variable domain, remainder taken from reference TRBV18 and TRBJ2-2, is NAGVMQNPRHLVRRRGQEARLRCSPMKGHSHVYWYRQLPEEGLKFMVYLQKENIIDESGMPKERFSAEFPKEGPSILRIQQVVRGDSAAYFCASSPLGHTNTGELFFGEGSRLTVL.

The rearrangement uses TRBV27 and TRBJ2-4; tentatively, D is TRBD1 (5 bases). V lost 5 bases, J lost 0 bases, and 14 bases lay in between. The CDR3 contains 16 residues. Germline CDR1 is MNHEY and CDR2 is SMNVEV (reference sequence). Here the CDR3 DNA reads TGTGCCAGCAGTCCCGCGGACAAGATAGCCAAAAACATTCAGTACTTC. It codes for CASSPADKIAKNIQYF.

The J gene is TRBJ2-1, the V gene TRBV5-1; D might be TRBD1 (6 bases). CDR1 is SGHRS and CDR2 is YFSETQ in the germline V gene. V gave up 5 bases and J gave up 0 bases, with 18 bases separating them. The CDR3 spans 17 residues. CDR3 residues: CASSLQGALLSYNEQFF. The CDR3 DNA follows: TGCGCCAGCAGTTTACAGGGTGCTCTACTCTCCTACAATGAGCAGTTCTTC. The whole variable domain, remainder taken from reference TRBV5-1 and TRBJ2-1, is KAGVTQTPRYLIKTRGQQVTLSCSPISGHRSVSWYQQTPGQGLQFLFEYFSETQRNKGNFPGRFSGRQFSNSRSEMNVSTLELGDSALYLCASSLQGALLSYNEQFFGPGTRLTVL.

The chain uses TRBV5-4 and TRBJ1-3, with D possibly being TRBD1 (5 bases). This CDR3 region has 13 residues. V dropped 5 bases and J dropped 8 bases, with 14 bases sitting between them. CDR1 is SGHNT, CDR2 YYREEE, per germline (reference sequence). The chain's CDR3 is CASSAAWGDTIYF. CDR3 nucleotide sequence: TGTGCCAGCAGTGCCGCCTGGGGGGACACCATATATTTT.

This clone was observed a few times. V gene TRBV7-6 combines with J gene TRBJ1-6, with TRBD1 identical over 8 bases. Germline V gene sequence: CDR1 SGHVS, CDR2 FNYEAQ. CDR3 length: 14 amino acids. V gave up 3 bases and J gave up 10 bases; unmatched junction bases: 5. CDR3 loop: CASSLMTGESPLHF. In DNA form, the CDR3 reads TGTGCCAGCAGCTTGATGACAGGGGAATCACCCCTCCACTTT.

The V and J genes are TRBV5-1 and TRBJ1-2; 12 nucleotides agree with TRBD1. The CDR3 consists of 14 residues. V shed 5 bases, J shed 6 bases, and the junction held 5 bases outside the gene matches. In germline, CDR1 is SGHRS, CDR2 YFSETQ. CDR3 sequence reads: CASRIGTGGDGYTF. The DNA for the CDR3 is TGCGCCAGCAGAATAGGGACAGGGGGCGATGGCTACACCTTC. Full variable domain (remainder filled in from reference TRBV5-1 and TRBJ1-2): KAGVTQTPRYLIKTRGQQVTLSCSPISGHRSVSWYQQTPGQGLQFLFEYFSETQRNKGNFPGRFSGRQFSNSRSEMNVSTLELGDSALYLCASRIGTGGDGYTFGSGTRLTVV.

The chain uses TRBV27 and TRBJ2-3; 8 nucleotides agree with TRBD1. The germline CDR1 and CDR2 sequences are MNHEY and SMNVEV (reference sequence). The CDR3 covers 16 residues. After removal of 6 bases from V and 4 bases from J, the junction contained 12 bases not matched to a gene. CDR3 protein: CASRDRGGIGADTQYF. CDR3 DNA sequence: TGTGCCAGCAGAGACAGGGGTGGTATAGGGGCAGATACGCAGTATTTT.

V and J are TRBV9 and TRBJ2-1, with 10 bases identical to TRBD2. The CDR3 totals 16 residues. Germline V lookup: CDR1 SGDLS, CDR2 YYNGEE. V dropped 4 bases and J dropped 4; count of bases not matched to a gene: 8. CDR3 loop: CASSTSLAGVYNEQFF. CDR3 DNA: TGTGCCAGCAGCACTTCTCTAGCGGGGGTGTACAATGAGCAGTTCTTC.